Listed here are 6 T cell receptor beta chains from one sample, sequenced in a study of identical twins. TCRdb processed the 5' RACE reads anew with MiXCR; each CDR3 protein has one entry. The profile covers a few hundred thousand distinct CDR3 sequences, with about 11% appearing a single time and 10% taken by the ten largest. Sequencing was done on a sample of memory T cells sorted from blood. Every receptor here comes from a man aged 45-65 years in good health.

This clonotype was detected many times. The chain combines TRBV6-1 with TRBJ1-2; D is unresolved. The CDR3 covers 13 residues. Per germline, CDR1 MNHNS and CDR2 SASEGT. V shed 6 bases and J shed 5 bases, with 13 bases lying between them. CDR3 coding DNA: TGTGCCAGCAGACTGTCACTCGAATATGGCTACACCTTC. This translates into CASRLSLEYGYTF.

This clonotype was recorded many times. This chain links TRBV27 with TRBJ1-6; tentative D call: TRBD1 (5 bases). Trimming left V 7 bases short and J 10 bases short, with 20 bases between. There are 15 residues in the CDR3. Germline assignment: CDR1 MNHEY and CDR2 SMNVEV (reference sequence). This chain's CDR3 is CASTRSPGVDSPLHF. Here the CDR3 DNA reads TGTGCCAGCACCCGCAGCCCGGGGGTTGACTCACCCCTCCACTTT.

This clonotype has at least ten counts. This chain joins TRBV4-2 and TRBJ1-2; 9 bases line up with TRBD1. Germline CDR1 and CDR2: LGHNA and YNFKEQ. This CDR3 is 16 amino acids long. V lost 1 base to trimming and J lost 8 bases; unmatched junction nucleotides: 11. The CDR3 DNA sequence: TGTGCCAGCAGCCAAGGAATGGGACAGGGCTTTGGAGGCTACACCTTC. Translated, it gives CASSQGMGQGFGGYTF.

This clonotype was counted many times. The V call is TRBV9, the J call TRBJ2-5; a weak D match, TRBD2 (5 bases). Trimming shortened V by 0 bases and J by 8 bases, and 14 bases separated the two germline ends. The V gene's germline CDR1 is SGDLS and CDR2 YYNGEE. CDR3 length: 14 residues. CDR3 sequence reads: CASSVGTWQGTQYF. CDR3 coding DNA: TGTGCCAGCAGCGTAGGGACTTGGCAAGGTACCCAGTACTTC.

The V gene is TRBV7-9, the J gene TRBJ1-1; D remains unclear. Per germline, CDR1 SEHNR and CDR2 FQNEAQ (reference sequence). Trimming took off 3 bases at V and 5 bases at J, with 7 bases between the two ends. The CDR3 sequence is 12 residues long. DNA for the CDR3: TGTGCCAGCAGCTTGGGGAAGACTGAAGCTTTCTTT. Translated, it gives CASSLGKTEAFF.

This clonotype has a handful of counts. This chain uses TRBV10-3 with TRBJ1-2, with 7 positions matching TRBD1. Unmatched junction bases numbered 6, after V lost 7 bases and J lost 1 base. This CDR3 has 14 residues. CDR1 is ENHRY, CDR2 SYGVKD, per germline. The CDR3 reads CAITTGTVNYGYTF. The CDR3 bases are TGTGCCATCACTACCGGGACAGTTAACTATGGCTACACCTTC.